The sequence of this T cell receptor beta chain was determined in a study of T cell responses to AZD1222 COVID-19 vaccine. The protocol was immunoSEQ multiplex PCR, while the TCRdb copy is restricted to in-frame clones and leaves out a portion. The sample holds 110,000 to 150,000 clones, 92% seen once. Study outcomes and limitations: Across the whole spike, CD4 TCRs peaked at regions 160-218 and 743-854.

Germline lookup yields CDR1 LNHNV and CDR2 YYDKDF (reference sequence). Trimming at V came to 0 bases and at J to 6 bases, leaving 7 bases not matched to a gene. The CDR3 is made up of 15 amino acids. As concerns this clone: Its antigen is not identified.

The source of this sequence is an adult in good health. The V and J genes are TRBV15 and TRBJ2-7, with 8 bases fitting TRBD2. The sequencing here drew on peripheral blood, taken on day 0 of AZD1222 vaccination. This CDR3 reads CATSREGSGIREQYF. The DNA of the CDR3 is TGTGCCACCAGCAGAGAAGGTAGCGGGATCCGCGAGCAGTACTTC. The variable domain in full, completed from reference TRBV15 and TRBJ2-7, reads DAMVIQNPRYQVTQFGKPVTLSCSQTLNHNVMYWYQQKSSQAPKLLFHYYDKDFNNEADTPDNFQSRRPNTSFCFLDIRSPGLGDTAMYLCATSREGSGIREQYFGPGTRLTVT.